The rows below give T cell receptor beta chains drawn from one sample of a study of blood T cell repertoires in COVID-19. Sequencing used immunoSEQ multiplex PCR; TCRdb keeps in-frame clones, though not all of them. Of more than 350,000 clones listed, around 87% are singletons. The specimen sequenced was PBMCs or T cells enriched from blood (not recorded which). These receptor sequences come from a man aged 18 to 30 who had recovered from COVID-19. Each CDR3 is given with its conserved first and last residue. The D gene is left open where the match is weak. Not all rows give a size; the values are once, few, many and, for expanded clones, a class.

>NA|TRBJ2-3|TRBV14|NA
TGTGCCAGCAGCCAATTAACAGATACGCAGTATTTT
CASSQLTDTQYF
>TRBD2|TRBJ2-1|TRBV9|NA
TGTGCCAGCAGCCGGACTAGCGGGAACTACAATGAGCAGTTCTTC
CASSRTSGNYNEQFF
>NA|TRBJ1-6|TRBV5-1|NA
TGCGCCAGCAGCTTGGACAGAATATATAATTCACCCCTCCACTTT
CASSLDRIYNSPLHF
>TRBD1|TRBJ2-7|TRBV18|NA
TGTGCCAGCTCACCACCGACAGGGGACACCTACGAGCAGTACTTC
CASSPPTGDTYEQYF
>NA|TRBJ2-7|TRBV28|NA
TGTGCCAGCAGTTTAGGTCAGGGGACGGGACACTACGAGCAGTACTTC
CASSLGQGTGHYEQYF
>TRBD2|TRBJ2-3|TRBV3-1/TRBV3-2|once
TGTGCCAGCAGCTCCGGGGGGGGACAAACAGATACGCAGTATTTT
CASSSGGGQTDTQYF
>NA|TRBJ1-4|TRBV7-9|NA
TGTGCCAGCAGCTTACGACCAGGCGAAAAACTGTTTTTT
CASSLRPGEKLFF
>NA|TRBJ1-2|TRBV6-1|NA
TGTGCCAGCAGTGAAACAATGGAGGGCGGCGGCTACACCTTC
CASSETMEGGGYTF
>NA|TRBJ1-1|TRBV6-5|NA
TGTGCCAGCAGTTTTAGGACAGAAGACACTGAAGCTTTCTTT
CASSFRTEDTEAFF
>NA|TRBJ2-1|TRBV27|NA
TGTGCCAGCAGTGCTCTAGCGCGGCAGTTCTTC
CASSALARQFF
>TRBD2|TRBJ2-1|TRBV5-1|NA
TGCGCCAGCAGGCGACTAGCATCGTCCTACAATGAGCAGTTCTTC
CASRRLASSYNEQFF
>TRBD1|TRBJ2-2|TRBV18|NA
TGTGCCAGCTCACCCCCGGGACAGGGGTGGAACACCGGGGAGCTGTTTTTT
CASSPPGQGWNTGELFF
>NA|TRBJ1-2|TRBV5-5|NA
TGTGCCAGCAGCTTGGGGAGGGACTATGGCTACACCTTC
CASSLGRDYGYTF
>NA|TRBJ2-1|TRBV29-1|NA
TGCAGCGTTGCCGGAGCCCCGAGGAATGAGCAGTTCTTC
CSVAGAPRNEQFF
>NA|TRBJ1-4|TRBV7-9|once
TGTGCCAGCAGTCCCCGGGACTCCCCGGGTCATGAAAAACTGTTTTTT
CASSPRDSPGHEKLFF
>NA|TRBJ1-2|TRBV12-3/TRBV12-4|few
TGTGCCAGCAGTCCCGGACTGATCTACACCTTC
CASSPGLIYTF
>NA|TRBJ1-6|TRBV27|NA
TGTGCCAGCAGTCACGGGACACCAACGTCCTATAATTCACCCCTCCACTTT
CASSHGTPTSYNSPLHF
>TRBD1|TRBJ2-5|TRBV6-5|once
TGTGCCAGCAGTTACTACACAGACAGGGCTGAAGAGACCCAGTACTTC
CASSYYTDRAEETQYF
>NA|TRBJ1-1|TRBV6-1|NA
TGTGCCAGCAGTGACATAAGAAGGCGGGACCTGAACACTGAAGCTTTCTTT
CASSDIRRRDLNTEAFF
>TRBD1|TRBJ2-2|TRBV5-1|once
TGCGCCAGCAGCCCCGGACAGGACACCGGGGAGCTGTTTTTT
CASSPGQDTGELFF
>TRBD1|TRBJ2-7|TRBV12-3/TRBV12-4|NA
TGTGCCAGCAGCCGGGACAGCTACGAGCAGTACTTC
CASSRDSYEQYF
>NA|TRBJ1-2|TRBV9|NA
TGTGCCAGCAGCCTTGGACAGAACTATGGCTACACCTTC
CASSLGQNYGYTF
>TRBD2|TRBJ2-3|TRBV7-9|NA
TGTGCCAGCCCACTAGCGAGTACAGATACGCAGTATTTT
CASPLASTDTQYF
>NA|TRBJ1-2|TRBV28|NA
TGTGCCAGCAGTTTACTTCCGACAGGAAAAGCTAACTATGGCTACACCTTC
CASSLLPTGKANYGYTF
>NA|TRBJ1-2|TRBV6-1|NA
TGTGCCAGCAGTGAAGAACGGAACTATGGCTACACCTTC
CASSEERNYGYTF
>NA|TRBJ1-2|TRBV2|NA
TGTGCCAGCACCCCAAAACAGGATAACTATGGCTACACCTTC
CASTPKQDNYGYTF
>NA|TRBJ2-3|TRBV27|NA
TGTGCCAGCAGCACCAGGGGCACAGATACGCAGTATTTT
CASSTRGTDTQYF
>TRBD1|TRBJ1-2|TRBV19|NA
TGTGCCAGTAGTTTTCGGGGACAGGGATCCTATGGCTACACCTTC
CASSFRGQGSYGYTF
>TRBD2|TRBJ2-6|TRBV5-5|NA
TGTGCCAGCAGCGTGGGACTAGCGTCCGGGGCCAACGTCCTGACTTTC
CASSVGLASGANVLTF
>TRBD1|TRBJ1-4|TRBV14|NA
TGTGCCAGCAGCCAACGGGGACAGGGAGTTGAAAAACTGTTTTTT
CASSQRGQGVEKLFF
>NA|TRBJ2-2|TRBV4-3|NA
TGCGCCAGCAGCCAACTCAGCGCCTCGAACACCGGGGAGCTGTTTTTT
CASSQLSASNTGELFF
>TRBD1|TRBJ2-2|TRBV5-5|NA
TGTGCCAGCAGCCCGGGCCCGGGACAGGCTCATGCCGGGGAGCTGTTTTTT
CASSPGPGQAHAGELFF
>TRBD1|TRBJ2-7|TRBV5-1|NA
TGCGCCAGCAGCTTGGCACAGGGGGTGGAGTACGAGCAGTACTTC
CASSLAQGVEYEQYF
>NA|TRBJ1-4|TRBV15|once
TGTGCCACCAGCCGAGCGACGCGCGGGTCTAATGAAAAACTGTTTTTT
CATSRATRGSNEKLFF
>TRBD2|TRBJ2-7|TRBV7-9|NA
TGTGCCAGCAGCGGAGGACTAGCGGGAGTATTCGAGCAGTACTTC
CASSGGLAGVFEQYF
>NA|TRBJ2-7|TRBV4-1|NA
TGCGCCAGCAGCCTGAAAGGGGGTACCGACGAGCAGTACTTC
CASSLKGGTDEQYF
>NA|TRBJ2-3|TRBV28|NA
TGTGCCAGCGGAGGTAGGGGGACAGATACGCAGTATTTT
CASGGRGTDTQYF
>TRBD1|TRBJ1-1|TRBV5-1|once
TGCGCCAGCAGCTTGGGCGGGACAGTTACAACTGAAGCTTTCTTT
CASSLGGTVTTEAFF
>NA|TRBJ2-3|TRBV10-3|NA
TGTGCCATCAGTGTGCGGGTCCGTCCTACGGGTACGCAGTATTTT
CAISVRVRPTGTQYF
>NA|TRBJ1-3|TRBV5-5|NA
TGTGCCAGCAGCTTGAATGGGCTTAGTGGAAACACCATATATTTT
CASSLNGLSGNTIYF